The entry that follows covers one T cell receptor (beta chain) sequence. Its specificity is unknown. These data originate in a study of cytomegalovirus exposure and HLA in healthy donors. Study-level background: According to later analysis, the same platform produced the 120 or so validation and over 600 first-cohort repertoires. The study's findings and limits: According to a subsequent analysis, TCR clusters from the first cohort were inclined to appear together in the 100 to 150 validation repertoires. In vitro work confirmed that three CMV-associated chains recognize CMV antigens. Fewer than 200 TCR beta chains were listed as cytomegalovirus-associated.

Sequenced by immunoSEQ multiplex PCR; TCRdb stores in-frame clones only, minus some. The sample has 150,000 to 200,000 clones, around 84% seen once. This clonotype was sampled from a man younger than 35 in good health and CMV-seropositive. The source material was PBMCs.

The CDR3 loop is CASSLDGWSTEAFF. CDR3 sequence (DNA): TGTGCCAGCAGCTTAGATGGTTGGAGCACTGAAGCTTTCTTT. J is TRBJ1-1 and V is TRBV11-2; D uncertain. The CDR3 totals 14 residues. With 0 bases removed from V and 4 bases from J, the gap between germline ends came to 9 bases. CDR1 and CDR2 from the germline V gene are SGHAT and FQNNGV.